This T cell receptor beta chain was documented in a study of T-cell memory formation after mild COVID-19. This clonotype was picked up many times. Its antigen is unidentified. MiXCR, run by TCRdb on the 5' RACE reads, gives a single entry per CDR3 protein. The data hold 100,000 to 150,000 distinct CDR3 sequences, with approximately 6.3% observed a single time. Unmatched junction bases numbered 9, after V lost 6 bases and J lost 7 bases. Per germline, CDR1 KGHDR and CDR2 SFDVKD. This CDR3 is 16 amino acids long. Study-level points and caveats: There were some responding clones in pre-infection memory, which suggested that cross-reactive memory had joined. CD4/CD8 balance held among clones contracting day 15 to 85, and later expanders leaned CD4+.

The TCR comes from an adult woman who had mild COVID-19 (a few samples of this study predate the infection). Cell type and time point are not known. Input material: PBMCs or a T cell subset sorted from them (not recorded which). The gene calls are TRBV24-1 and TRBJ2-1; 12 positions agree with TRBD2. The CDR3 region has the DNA TGTGCCACCAGTCACAACCGACTAGCGGGAGTGAATGAGCAGTTCTTC. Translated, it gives CATSHNRLAGVNEQFF.